The 16 T cell receptor beta chains reported below all come from one sample, sequenced in a study of vaccination and CD4 T cells after COVID-19. Cultured CD4+ T-cell DNA underwent Oncomine TCR Beta short-read sequencing. TCRdb re-derived calls from the PCR reads in MiXCR, one entry per CDR3 protein. Of around 5,300 distinct CDR3 sequences listed, 30% to 35% are singletons. No antigens are known for them. Specified treatment: roughly 10-day PBMC culture with coronavirus spike peptide pools or control peptides (ViraFEST assay). The sequencing here drew on CD4+ T cells from blood, cultured in vitro, taken after SARS-CoV-2 vaccination. Receptor source: a human donor who had recovered from COVID-19.

This clonotype was recorded a few times. V is TRBV6-1 and J is TRBJ1-2; weak D call: TRBD1 (5 bases). Per germline, CDR1 MNHNS and CDR2 SASEGT. Trimming removed 6 bases from V and 1 base from J, with 21 bases in between. This CDR3 contains 17 residues. The CDR3 DNA is TGTGCCAGCAGGAGGTCACAGGTCTTAATCGGTAACTATGGCTACACCTTC. Residues: CASRRSQVLIGNYGYTF.

CDR3 sequence: CASSIKGGTSTDTQYF. The DNA of the CDR3 is TGTGCCAGTAGTATTAAAGGCGGGACTAGCACAGATACGCAGTATTTT. The chain combines TRBV19 with TRBJ2-3, with D possibly being TRBD2 (6 bases). CDR1 is LNHDA, CDR2 SQIVND, per germline (reference sequence). With 3 bases removed from V and 0 bases from J, the gap between germline ends came to 13 bases. The length of the CDR3 is 16 residues.

The rearrangement uses TRBV7-9 and TRBJ1-5; D remains ambiguous. This CDR3 is 13 amino acids long. CDR1 SEHNR and CDR2 FQNEAQ come from the germline V gene (reference sequence). The ends were cut back, 5 bases at V and 5 bases at J, with 10 bases in the middle. The CDR3 sequence: CASSTDGDQPQHF. In nucleotides, the CDR3 is TGTGCCAGCAGCACGGACGGGGATCAGCCCCAGCATTTT.

This rearrangement joins TRBV6-1 to TRBJ2-1; 10 positions match TRBD1. Looked up from germline, CDR1 is MNHNS and CDR2 is SASEGT. CDR3 length equals 15 residues. The trim removed 5 bases at V and 1 base at J, leaving 2 bases unmatched. The CDR3 protein is CASSTGQGSYNEQFF. The DNA of the CDR3 is TGTGCCAGCAGTACGGGACAGGGGTCCTACAATGAGCAGTTCTTC.

V and J are TRBV27 and TRBJ2-3; D uncertain. The CDR3 loop spans 15 amino acids. V lost 7 bases and J lost 0, with 14 bases in between. Germline lookup yields CDR1 MNHEY and CDR2 SMNVEV (reference sequence). In DNA, the CDR3 is TGTGCCAGCAACTTGGAAGGCCGGAGCACAGATACGCAGTATTTT. This codes for CASNLEGRSTDTQYF.

V usage is TRBV7-8 and J usage is TRBJ1-1, with D perhaps TRBD1 (6 bases). Looked up from germline, CDR1 is SGHVS and CDR2 is FQNEAQ. Trimming removed 2 bases at V and 4 bases at J, with 8 bases between. The CDR3 has 13 residues. CDR3 amino acids: CASSLQGSTEAFF. For the CDR3, the DNA is TGTGCCAGCAGCTTACAGGGGAGCACTGAAGCTTTCTTT.

This sequence joins TRBV6-1 and TRBJ1-6; D may be TRBD1 (6 bases). V was shortened by 8 bases and J by 5 bases, with 16 bases between the two germline ends. This CDR3 contains 15 residues. CDR1 and CDR2 (germline): MNHNS, SASEGT. The CDR3 reads CASGLQGSDNSPLHF. CDR3 in DNA: TGTGCCAGCGGGCTACAGGGATCAGATAATTCACCCCTCCACTTT.

The CDR3 DNA is TGTGCCAGCATTTTCGCAGGGATGAACACTGAAGCTTTCTTT. This translates into CASIFAGMNTEAFF. This chain connects TRBV2 to TRBJ1-1, with a tentative D call TRBD1 (5 bases). Germline CDR1 and CDR2: SNHLY and FYNNEI. Trimming pared 7 bases from V and 0 bases from J, leaving 12 bases between. The CDR3 contains 14 residues.

CDR3 loop: CASSRPGIPYTF. As DNA, the CDR3 is TGTGCCAGCAGTCGCCCTGGCATACCCTACACCTTC. The V call is TRBV28, the J call TRBJ1-2; no firm D call. Germline lookup yields CDR1 MDHEN and CDR2 SYDVKM. The CDR3 runs to 12 residues. The ends were cut back, 5 bases at V and 10 bases at J, with 14 bases in the middle.

The V call is TRBV29-1, the J call TRBJ1-1; possibly TRBD1 for D (6 bases). This CDR3 is 15 amino acids long. V was pared by 6 bases and J by 2 bases, with 19 bases between. The germline V gene encodes CDR1 SQVTM and CDR2 ANQGSEA. The CDR3 loop reads CSVKTRQAPNTEAFF. The CDR3 DNA reads TGCAGCGTCAAAACCCGACAGGCGCCCAACACTGAAGCTTTCTTT.

The chain links TRBV5-1 to TRBJ2-1; D remains ambiguous. V lost 7 bases and J lost 4, with 18 bases in between. This CDR3 contains 15 residues. Germline V lookup: CDR1 SGHRS, CDR2 YFSETQ. The CDR3 loop reads CASAFLDLAYNEQFF. The DNA of the CDR3 is TGCGCCAGCGCCTTCCTCGACCTTGCGTACAATGAGCAGTTCTTC. The full variable domain, completed using reference TRBV5-1 and TRBJ2-1, is KAGVTQTPRYLIKTRGQQVTLSCSPISGHRSVSWYQQTPGQGLQFLFEYFSETQRNKGNFPGRFSGRQFSNSRSEMNVSTLELGDSALYLCASAFLDLAYNEQFFGPGTRLTVL.

This clonotype was observed a few times. The chain's CDR3 is CASSIGMGQGVTEAFF. CDR3 in DNA: TGTGCCAGTAGTATTGGCATGGGACAGGGGGTCACTGAAGCTTTCTTT. The gene calls are TRBV19 and TRBJ1-1, with 11 nucleotides matching TRBD1. CDR1 LNHDA and CDR2 SQIVND come from the germline V gene (reference sequence). This CDR3 is 16 amino acids long. After removal of 3 bases from V and 4 bases from J, the junction contained 7 bases not matched to a gene. Drawing the rest from reference TRBV19 and TRBJ1-1, the complete variable domain is DGGITQSPKYLFRKEGQNVTLSCEQNLNHDAMYWYRQDPGQGLRLIYYSQIVNDFQKGDIAEGYSVSREKKESFPLTVTSAQKNPTAFYLCASSIGMGQGVTEAFFGQGTRLTVV.

This rearrangement joins TRBV6-1 to TRBJ2-1; 14 bases are shared with TRBD2. Germline values: CDR1 MNHNS, CDR2 SASEGT. This CDR3 region has 15 residues. Trimming removed 6 bases from V and 9 bases from J; junction bases left unmatched: 7. DNA for the CDR3: TGTGCCAGCAGCCCGACTAGCGGGAGGGCCGTTGAGCAGTTCTTC. This sequence encodes CASSPTSGRAVEQFF.

V and J are TRBV7-9 and TRBJ1-2; TRBD1 might be the D (6 bases). The CDR3 length is 14 residues. In germline, CDR1 is SEHNR, CDR2 FQNEAQ (reference sequence). Trimming left V 0 bases short and J 5 bases short, with 10 bases between. CDR3 in amino acids: CASSLAGGHYGYTF. The CDR3, as DNA: TGTGCCAGCAGCTTAGCGGGGGGACATTATGGCTACACCTTC.

This clonotype was counted once. This chain links TRBV6-2 or TRBV6-3 with TRBJ2-3; possibly TRBD1 or TRBD2 for D (6 bases each). Germline CDR1 is MNHEY and CDR2 is SVGEGT. This CDR3 has 18 amino acids. Trimming cost V 2 bases and J 0 bases, with 18 bases left between them. The CDR3 loop reads CASSYRTGKGTSTDTQYF. The CDR3 DNA follows: TGTGCCAGCAGTTACCGCACAGGGAAGGGGACTAGCACAGATACGCAGTATTTT.

This clonotype was found a few times. The chain is built from TRBV18 and TRBJ2-3; D is perhaps TRBD2 (5 bases). This CDR3 contains 13 residues. Germline CDR1 KGHSH, CDR2 LQKENI. V lost 0 bases to trimming and J lost 8 bases, with 9 bases between them. CDR3 amino acids: CASSPPSAGTQYF. In DNA, the CDR3 is TGTGCCAGCTCACCACCTAGCGCCGGTACGCAGTATTTT. The full variable domain, completed using reference TRBV18 and TRBJ2-3, is NAGVMQNPRHLVRRRGQEARLRCSPMKGHSHVYWYRQLPEEGLKFMVYLQKENIIDESGMPKERFSAEFPKEGPSILRIQQVVRGDSAAYFCASSPPSAGTQYFGPGTRLTVL.